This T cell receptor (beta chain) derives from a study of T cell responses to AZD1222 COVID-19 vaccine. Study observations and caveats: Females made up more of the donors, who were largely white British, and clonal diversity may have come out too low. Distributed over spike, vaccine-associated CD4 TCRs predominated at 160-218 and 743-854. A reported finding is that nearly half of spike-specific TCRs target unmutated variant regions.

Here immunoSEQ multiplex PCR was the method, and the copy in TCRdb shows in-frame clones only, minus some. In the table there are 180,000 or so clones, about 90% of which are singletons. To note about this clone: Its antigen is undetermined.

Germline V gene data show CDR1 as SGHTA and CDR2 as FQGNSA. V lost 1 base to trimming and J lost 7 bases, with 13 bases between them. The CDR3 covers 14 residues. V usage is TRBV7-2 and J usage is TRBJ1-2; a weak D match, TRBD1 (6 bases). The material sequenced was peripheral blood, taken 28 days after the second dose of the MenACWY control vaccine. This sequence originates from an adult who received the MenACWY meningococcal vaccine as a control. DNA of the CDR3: TGTGCCAGCAGCTTAGTCCACAGGGAAACTGGCTACACCTTC. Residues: CASSLVHRETGYTF.